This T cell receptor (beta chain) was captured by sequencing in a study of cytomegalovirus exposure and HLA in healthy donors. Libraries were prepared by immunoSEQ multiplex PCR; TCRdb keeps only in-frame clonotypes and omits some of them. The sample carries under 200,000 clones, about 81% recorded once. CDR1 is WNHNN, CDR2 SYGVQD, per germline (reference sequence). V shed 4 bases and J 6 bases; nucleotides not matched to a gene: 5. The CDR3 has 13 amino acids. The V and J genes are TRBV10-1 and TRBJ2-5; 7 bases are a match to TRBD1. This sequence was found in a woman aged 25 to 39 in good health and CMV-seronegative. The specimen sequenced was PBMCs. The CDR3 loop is CASSGQGMQTQYF. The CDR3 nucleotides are TGCGCCAGCAGTGGACAGGGTATGCAGACCCAGTACTTC.